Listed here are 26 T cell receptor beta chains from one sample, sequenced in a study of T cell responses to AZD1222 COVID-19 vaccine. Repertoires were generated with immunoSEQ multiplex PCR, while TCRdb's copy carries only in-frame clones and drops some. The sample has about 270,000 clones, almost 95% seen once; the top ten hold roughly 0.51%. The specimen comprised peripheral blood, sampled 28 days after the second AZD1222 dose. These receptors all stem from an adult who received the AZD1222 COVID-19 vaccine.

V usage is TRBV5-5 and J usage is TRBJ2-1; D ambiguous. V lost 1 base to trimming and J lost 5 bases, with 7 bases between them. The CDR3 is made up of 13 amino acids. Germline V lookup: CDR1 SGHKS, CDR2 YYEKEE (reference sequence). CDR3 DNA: TGTGCCAGCAGCTTGCACCTTAACAATGAGCAGTTCTTC. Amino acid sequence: CASSLHLNNEQFF.

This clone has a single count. For the CDR3, the DNA is TGCGCCAGCAGCTTGGATGGCAGGGCGGGGGACGAGCAGTACTTC. Protein: CASSLDGRAGDEQYF. This sequence joins TRBV5-1 and TRBJ2-7; the match to TRBD2 covers 7 bases. From germline, CDR1 is SGHRS and CDR2 YFSETQ. V shed 0 bases, J shed 5 bases, and the junction held 8 bases outside the gene matches. There are 15 residues in the CDR3.

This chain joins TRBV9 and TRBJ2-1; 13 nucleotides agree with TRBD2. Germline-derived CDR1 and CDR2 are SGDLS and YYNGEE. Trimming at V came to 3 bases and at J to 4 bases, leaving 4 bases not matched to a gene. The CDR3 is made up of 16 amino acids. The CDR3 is CASSALAGGLYNEQFF. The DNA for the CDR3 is TGTGCCAGCAGCGCACTAGCGGGGGGGCTTTACAATGAGCAGTTCTTC.

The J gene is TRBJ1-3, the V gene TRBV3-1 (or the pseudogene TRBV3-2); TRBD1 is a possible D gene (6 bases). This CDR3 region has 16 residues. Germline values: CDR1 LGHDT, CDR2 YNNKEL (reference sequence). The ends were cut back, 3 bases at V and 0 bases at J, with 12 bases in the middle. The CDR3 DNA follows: TGTGCCAGCAGCCAGGGGGCTTCTTCCTCTGGAAACACCATATATTTT. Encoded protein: CASSQGASSSGNTIYF.

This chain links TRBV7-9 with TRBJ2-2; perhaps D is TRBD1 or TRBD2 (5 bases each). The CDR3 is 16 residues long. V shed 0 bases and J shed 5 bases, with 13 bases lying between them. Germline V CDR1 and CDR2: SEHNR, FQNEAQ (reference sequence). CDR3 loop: CASSLARAGLTGELFF. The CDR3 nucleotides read TGTGCCAGCAGCTTAGCGCGGGCAGGGCTAACCGGGGAGCTGTTTTTT.

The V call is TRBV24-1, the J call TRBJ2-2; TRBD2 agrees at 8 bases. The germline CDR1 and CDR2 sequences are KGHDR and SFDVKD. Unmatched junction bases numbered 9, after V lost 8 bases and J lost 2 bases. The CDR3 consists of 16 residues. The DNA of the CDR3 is TGTGCCACCAACCGCCTAGCGGGTGTAAACACCGGGGAGCTGTTTTTT. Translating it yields CATNRLAGVNTGELFF.

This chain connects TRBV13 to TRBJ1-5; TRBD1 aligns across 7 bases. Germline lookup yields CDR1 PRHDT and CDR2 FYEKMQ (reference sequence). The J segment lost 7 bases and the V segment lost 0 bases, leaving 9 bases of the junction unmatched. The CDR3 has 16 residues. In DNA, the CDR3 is TGTGCCAGCAGCTTAGGCCCTGACAGGGTCCCCCAGCCCCAGCATTTT. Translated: CASSLGPDRVPQPQHF. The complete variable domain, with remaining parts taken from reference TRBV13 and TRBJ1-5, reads AAGVIQSPRHLIKEKRETATLKCYPIPRHDTVYWYQQGPGQDPQFLISFYEKMQSDKGSIPDRFSAQQFSDYHSELNMSSLELGDSALYFCASSLGPDRVPQPQHFGDGTRLSIL.

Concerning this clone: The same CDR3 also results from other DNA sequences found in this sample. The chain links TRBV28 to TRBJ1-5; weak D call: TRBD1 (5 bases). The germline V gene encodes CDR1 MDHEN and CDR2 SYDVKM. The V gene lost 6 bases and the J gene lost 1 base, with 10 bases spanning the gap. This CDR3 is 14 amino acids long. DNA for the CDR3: TGTGCCAGCAGCCGGGGGGGGAGCAATCAGCCCCAGCATTTT. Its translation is CASSRGGSNQPQHF.

The CDR3: CASSLPGGNEQFF. The CDR3 DNA sequence: TGCGCCAGCAGCTTGCCCGGGGGCAATGAGCAGTTCTTC. The V gene is TRBV5-1, the J gene TRBJ2-1; TRBD2 is a possible D gene (6 bases). This CDR3 contains 13 residues. V dropped 1 base and J dropped 6 bases, with 8 bases sitting between them. CDR1 and CDR2 from the germline V gene are SGHRS and YFSETQ. Combining the CDR3 with reference TRBV5-1 and TRBJ2-1 gives the whole variable domain KAGVTQTPRYLIKTRGQQVTLSCSPISGHRSVSWYQQTPGQGLQFLFEYFSETQRNKGNFPGRFSGRQFSNSRSEMNVSTLELGDSALYLCASSLPGGNEQFFGPGTRLTVL.

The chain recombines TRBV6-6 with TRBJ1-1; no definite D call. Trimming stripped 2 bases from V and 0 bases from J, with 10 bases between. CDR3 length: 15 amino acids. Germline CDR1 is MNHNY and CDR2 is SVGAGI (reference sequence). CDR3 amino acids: CASSYRAEMNTEAFF. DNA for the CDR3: TGTGCCAGCAGTTACCGGGCAGAAATGAACACTGAAGCTTTCTTT.

CDR3 nucleotides: TGCAGTTCATCCCCGGGGTACGAGCAGTACTTC. Translated: CSSSPGYEQYF. J is TRBJ2-7 and V is TRBV20-1, with D perhaps TRBD2 (5 bases). This CDR3 comprises 11 residues. Trimming shortened V by 8 bases and J by 4 bases, and 12 bases separated the two germline ends. The germline CDR1 and CDR2 sequences are DFQATT and SNEGSKA (reference sequence).

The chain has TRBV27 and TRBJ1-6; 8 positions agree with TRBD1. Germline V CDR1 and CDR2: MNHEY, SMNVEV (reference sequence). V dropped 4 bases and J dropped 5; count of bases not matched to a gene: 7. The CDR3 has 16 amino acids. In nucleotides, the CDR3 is TGTGCCAGCAGTTACCAGACAGGGGCGAATAATTCACCCCTCCACTTT. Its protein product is CASSYQTGANNSPLHF.

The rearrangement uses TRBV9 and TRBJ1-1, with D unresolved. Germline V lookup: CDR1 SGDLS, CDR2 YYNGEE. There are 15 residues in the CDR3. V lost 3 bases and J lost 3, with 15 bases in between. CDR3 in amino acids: CASSAHPDGYTEAFF. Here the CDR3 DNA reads TGTGCCAGCAGCGCCCATCCGGACGGGTACACTGAAGCTTTCTTT.

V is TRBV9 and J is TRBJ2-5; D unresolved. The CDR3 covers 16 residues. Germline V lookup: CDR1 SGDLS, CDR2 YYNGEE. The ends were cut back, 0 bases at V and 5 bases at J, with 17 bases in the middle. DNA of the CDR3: TGTGCCAGCAGCGTAGCGGGTGGCAAGGTGGGGGAGACCCAGTACTTC. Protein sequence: CASSVAGGKVGETQYF.

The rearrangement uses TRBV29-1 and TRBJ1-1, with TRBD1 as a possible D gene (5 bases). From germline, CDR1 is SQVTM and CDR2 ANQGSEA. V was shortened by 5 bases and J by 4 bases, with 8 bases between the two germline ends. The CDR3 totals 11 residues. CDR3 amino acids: CSVTGGTEAFF. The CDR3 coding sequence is TGCAGCGTTACAGGAGGCACTGAAGCTTTCTTT.

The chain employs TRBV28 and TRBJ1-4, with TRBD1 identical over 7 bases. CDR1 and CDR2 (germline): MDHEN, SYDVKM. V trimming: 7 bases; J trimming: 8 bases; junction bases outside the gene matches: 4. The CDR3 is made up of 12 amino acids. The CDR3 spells CASTGGDEKLFF. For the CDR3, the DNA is TGTGCCAGCACAGGGGGTGACGAAAAACTGTTTTTT.

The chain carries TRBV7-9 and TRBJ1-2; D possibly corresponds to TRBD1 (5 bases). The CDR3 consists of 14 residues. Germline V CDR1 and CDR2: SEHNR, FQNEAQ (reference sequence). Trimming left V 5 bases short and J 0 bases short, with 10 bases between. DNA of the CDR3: TGTGCCAGCAGCACCGGGACCCCTAACTATGGCTACACCTTC. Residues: CASSTGTPNYGYTF.

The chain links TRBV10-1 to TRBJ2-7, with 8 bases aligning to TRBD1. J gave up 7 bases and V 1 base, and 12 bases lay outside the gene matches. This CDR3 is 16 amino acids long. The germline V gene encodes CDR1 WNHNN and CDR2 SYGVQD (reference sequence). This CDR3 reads CASSELKGQGAGEQYF. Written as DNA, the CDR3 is TGCGCCAGCAGTGAGTTGAAGGGGCAGGGGGCGGGAGAGCAGTACTTC.

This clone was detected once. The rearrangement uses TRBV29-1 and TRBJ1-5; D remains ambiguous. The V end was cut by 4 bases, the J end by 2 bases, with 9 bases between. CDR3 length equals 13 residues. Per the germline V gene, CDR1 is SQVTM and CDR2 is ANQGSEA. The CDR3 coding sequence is TGCAGCGTTGCGCTACAAGGCAATCAGCCCCAGCATTTT. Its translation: CSVALQGNQPQHF.

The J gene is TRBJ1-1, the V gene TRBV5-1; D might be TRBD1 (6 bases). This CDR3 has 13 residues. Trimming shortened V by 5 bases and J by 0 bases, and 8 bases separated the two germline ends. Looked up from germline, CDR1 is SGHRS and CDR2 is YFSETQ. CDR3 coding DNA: TGCGCCAGCAGGGGGACACTGAACACTGAAGCTTTCTTT. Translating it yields CASRGTLNTEAFF.

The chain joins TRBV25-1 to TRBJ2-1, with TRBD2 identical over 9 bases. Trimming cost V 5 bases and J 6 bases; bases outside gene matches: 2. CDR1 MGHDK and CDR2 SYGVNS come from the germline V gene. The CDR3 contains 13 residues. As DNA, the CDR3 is TGTGCCAGCAGTTGGACTAGCGCCAATGAGCAGTTCTTC. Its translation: CASSWTSANEQFF.

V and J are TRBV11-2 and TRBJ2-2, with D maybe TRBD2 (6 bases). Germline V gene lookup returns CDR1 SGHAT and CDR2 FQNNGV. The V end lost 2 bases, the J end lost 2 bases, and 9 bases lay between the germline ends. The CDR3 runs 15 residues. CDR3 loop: CASSLRDLNTGELFF. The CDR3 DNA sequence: TGTGCCAGCAGCTTACGGGACTTAAACACCGGGGAGCTGTTTTTT.

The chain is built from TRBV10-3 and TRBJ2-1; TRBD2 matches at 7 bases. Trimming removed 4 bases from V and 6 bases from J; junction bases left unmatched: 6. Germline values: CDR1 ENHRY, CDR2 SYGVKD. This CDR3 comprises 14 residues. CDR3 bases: TGTGCCATCAGTGTGTGGGAGGGCGGCAATGAGCAGTTCTTC. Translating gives CAISVWEGGNEQFF.

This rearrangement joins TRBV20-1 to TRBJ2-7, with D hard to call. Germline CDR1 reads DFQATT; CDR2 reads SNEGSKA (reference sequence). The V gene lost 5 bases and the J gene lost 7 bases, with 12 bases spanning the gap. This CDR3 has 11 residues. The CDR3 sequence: CSARHQREQYF. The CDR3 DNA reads TGCAGTGCTCGTCATCAGAGAGAGCAGTACTTC.

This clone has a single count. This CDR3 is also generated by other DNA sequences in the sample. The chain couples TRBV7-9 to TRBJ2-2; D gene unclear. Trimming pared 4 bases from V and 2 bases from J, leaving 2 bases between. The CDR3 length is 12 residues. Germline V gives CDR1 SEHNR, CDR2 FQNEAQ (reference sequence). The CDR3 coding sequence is TGTGCCAGCAGCTCTAACACCGGGGAGCTGTTTTTT. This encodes CASSSNTGELFF. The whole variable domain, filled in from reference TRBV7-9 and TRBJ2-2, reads DTGVSQNPRHKITKRGQNVTFRCDPISEHNRLYWYRQTLGQGPEFLTYFQNEAQLEKSRLLSDRFSAERPKGSFSTLEIQRTEQGDSAMYLCASSSNTGELFFGEGSRLTVL.

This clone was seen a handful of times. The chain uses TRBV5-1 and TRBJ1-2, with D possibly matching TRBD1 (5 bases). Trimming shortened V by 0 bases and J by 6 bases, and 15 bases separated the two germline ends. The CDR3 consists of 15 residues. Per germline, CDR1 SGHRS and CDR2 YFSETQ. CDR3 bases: TGCGCCAGCAGCTTGGCTTCAGGGAATGGTAATGGCTACACCTTC. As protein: CASSLASGNGNGYTF.